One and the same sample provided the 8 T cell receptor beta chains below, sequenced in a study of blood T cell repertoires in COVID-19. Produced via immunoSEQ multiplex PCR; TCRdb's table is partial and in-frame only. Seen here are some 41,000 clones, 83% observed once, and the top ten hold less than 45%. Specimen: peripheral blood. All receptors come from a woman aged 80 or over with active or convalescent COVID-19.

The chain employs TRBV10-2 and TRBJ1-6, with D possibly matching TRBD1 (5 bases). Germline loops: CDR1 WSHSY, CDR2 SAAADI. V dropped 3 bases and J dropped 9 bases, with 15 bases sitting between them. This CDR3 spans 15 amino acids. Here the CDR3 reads CASSEQQGIGSPLHF. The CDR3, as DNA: TGCGCCAGCAGTGAACAGCAGGGTATCGGTTCACCCCTCCACTTT.

The CDR3 sequence: CASSVGVQSNYGYTF. Here the CDR3 DNA reads TGTGCCAGCAGCGTAGGAGTACAGTCTAACTATGGCTACACCTTC. This sequence joins TRBV9 and TRBJ1-2; D is undetermined. In germline, CDR1 is SGDLS, CDR2 YYNGEE. The CDR3 runs 15 residues. With 0 bases removed from V and 0 bases from J, the gap between germline ends came to 9 bases.

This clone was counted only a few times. In DNA form, the CDR3 reads TGCGCCAGCAGGGTAGCTAGTTCCGGGACAGGCTCCTACGAGCAGTACTTC. Translated: CASRVASSGTGSYEQYF. This sequence joins TRBV4-1 and TRBJ2-7; 8 nucleotides line up with TRBD1. The CDR3 has 17 residues. Germline values: CDR1 MGHRA, CDR2 YSYEKL. The trim removed 6 bases at V and 0 bases at J, leaving 13 bases unmatched.

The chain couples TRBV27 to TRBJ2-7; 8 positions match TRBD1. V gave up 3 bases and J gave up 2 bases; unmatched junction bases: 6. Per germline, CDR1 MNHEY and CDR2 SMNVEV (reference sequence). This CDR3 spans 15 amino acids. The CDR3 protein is CASSFLGQGTYEQYF. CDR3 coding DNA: TGTGCCAGCAGTTTTTTAGGACAGGGTACCTACGAGCAGTACTTC.

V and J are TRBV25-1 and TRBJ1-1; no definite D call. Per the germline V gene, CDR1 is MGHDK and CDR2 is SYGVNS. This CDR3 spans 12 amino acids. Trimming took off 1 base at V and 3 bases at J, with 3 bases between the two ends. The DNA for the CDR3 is TGTGCCAGCAGTGAATCGGACACTGAAGCTTTCTTT. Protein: CASSESDTEAFF.

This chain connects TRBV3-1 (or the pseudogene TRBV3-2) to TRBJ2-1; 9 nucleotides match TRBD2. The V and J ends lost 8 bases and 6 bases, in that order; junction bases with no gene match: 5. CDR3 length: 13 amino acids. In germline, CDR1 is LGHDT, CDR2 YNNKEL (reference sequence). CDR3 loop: CASRPSGTNEQFF. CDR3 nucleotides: TGTGCCAGCCGCCCTAGCGGGACCAATGAGCAGTTCTTC.

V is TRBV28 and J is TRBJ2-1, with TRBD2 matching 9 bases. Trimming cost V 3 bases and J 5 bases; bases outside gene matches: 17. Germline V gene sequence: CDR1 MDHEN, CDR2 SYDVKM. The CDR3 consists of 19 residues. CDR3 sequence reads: CASSFGGLGSSGNDNEQFF. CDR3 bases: TGTGCCAGCAGTTTTGGGGGGCTTGGGTCTAGCGGGAATGACAATGAGCAGTTCTTC.

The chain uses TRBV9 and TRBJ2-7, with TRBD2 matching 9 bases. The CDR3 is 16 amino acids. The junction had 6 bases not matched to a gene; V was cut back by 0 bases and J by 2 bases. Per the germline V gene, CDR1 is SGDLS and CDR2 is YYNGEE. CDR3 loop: CASSVDIASGTYEQYF. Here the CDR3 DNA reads TGTGCCAGCAGCGTAGATATAGCTAGCGGGACCTACGAGCAGTACTTC.